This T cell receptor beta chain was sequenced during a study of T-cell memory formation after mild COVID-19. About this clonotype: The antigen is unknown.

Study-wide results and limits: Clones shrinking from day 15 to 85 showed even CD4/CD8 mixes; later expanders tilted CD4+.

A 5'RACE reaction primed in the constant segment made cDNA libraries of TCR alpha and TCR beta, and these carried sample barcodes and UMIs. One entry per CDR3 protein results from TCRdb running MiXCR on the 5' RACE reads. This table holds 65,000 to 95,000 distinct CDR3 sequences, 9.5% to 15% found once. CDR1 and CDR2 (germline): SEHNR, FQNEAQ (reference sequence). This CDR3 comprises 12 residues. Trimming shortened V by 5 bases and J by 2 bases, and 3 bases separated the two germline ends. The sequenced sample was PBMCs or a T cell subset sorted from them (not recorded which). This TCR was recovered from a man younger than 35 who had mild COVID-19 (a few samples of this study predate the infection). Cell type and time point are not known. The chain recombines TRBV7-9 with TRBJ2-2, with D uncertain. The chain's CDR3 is CASSKNTGELFF. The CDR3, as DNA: TGTGCCAGCAGCAAAAACACCGGGGAGCTGTTTTTT.